Shown below are 27 T cell receptor beta chains from a single sample sequenced in a study of control samples from healthy donors and cancer patients (TCRdb year 2020). Libraries were built with the immunoSEQ multiplex PCR assay. The immuneACCESS repertoire file appears here via TCRdb, limited to in-frame rearrangements. These files lack a portion of the clones; in checked studies, under half of the deficit traces to unresolved V genes, and the cause of the others is not known. The sample table contains about 230,000 clones; only one count was recorded for more than 65% of them. The ten most abundant clones make up 10% to 15% of the sample. Sequenced input: PBMCs. These receptors all come from a woman aged 55 to 70 with lung cancer.

The chain couples TRBV12-3 or TRBV12-4 to TRBJ2-2; unclear D gene. There are 12 residues in the CDR3. V shed 4 bases and J shed 6 bases, with 6 bases lying between them. The CDR3 coding sequence is TGTGCCAGCAGTTCAATACCCGGGGAGCTGTTTTTT. Protein sequence: CASSSIPGELFF.

Ten or more counts support this clone. The chain employs TRBV19 and TRBJ1-4, with TRBD1 matching over 9 bases. The CDR3 is 17 residues long. Per germline, CDR1 LNHDA and CDR2 SQIVND (reference sequence). V lost 1 base, J lost 10 bases, and 13 bases stayed unmatched. CDR3 residues: CASSIGGQGRLGRKLFF. CDR3 coding DNA: TGTGCCAGTAGTATAGGTGGACAGGGGAGGCTTGGCCGAAAACTGTTTTTT.

This clone was observed a few times. The chain carries TRBV4-1 and TRBJ2-2; D ambiguous. There are 16 residues in the CDR3. Germline V lookup: CDR1 MGHRA, CDR2 YSYEKL. The V and J ends lost 1 base and 0 bases respectively, with 9 bases between them. The CDR3 sequence is CASSQGVLSNTGELFF. CDR3 in DNA: TGCGCCAGCAGCCAAGGAGTTTTGTCGAACACCGGGGAGCTGTTTTTT.

The chain couples TRBV5-4 to TRBJ2-2; D unclear. Trimming stripped 3 bases from V and 1 base from J, with 13 bases between. Germline values: CDR1 SGHNT, CDR2 YYREEE (reference sequence). The CDR3 contains 16 residues. The CDR3 reads CASSSRVGRNTGELFF. DNA of the CDR3: TGTGCCAGCAGCTCTAGGGTAGGAAGGAACACCGGGGAGCTGTTTTTT.

Of note for this clone: Other nucleotide sequences from this sample produce the same CDR3. This rearrangement joins TRBV5-1 to TRBJ2-3; 8 bases align to TRBD2. There are 14 residues in the CDR3. The germline gives CDR1 SGHRS, CDR2 YFSETQ. V dropped 3 bases and J dropped 3; count of bases not matched to a gene: 3. CDR3 sequence (DNA): TGCGCCAGCAGCTCGGGACTAGGAACAGATACGCAGTATTTT. Protein sequence: CASSSGLGTDTQYF. Using reference TRBV5-1 and TRBJ2-3 for the parts outside the CDR3, the full variable domain is KAGVTQTPRYLIKTRGQQVTLSCSPISGHRSVSWYQQTPGQGLQFLFEYFSETQRNKGNFPGRFSGRQFSNSRSEMNVSTLELGDSALYLCASSSGLGTDTQYFGPGTRLTVL.

This chain joins TRBV6-5 and TRBJ2-2, with unresolved D. The CDR3 covers 13 residues. Trimming stripped 6 bases from V and 7 bases from J, with 12 bases between. Germline CDR1 MNHEY, CDR2 SVGAGI. The CDR3 nucleotides are TGTGCCAGCAGAGAGCACGCGAGCGGGGAGCTGTTTTTT. Translated: CASREHASGELFF.

The chain employs TRBV24-1 and TRBJ1-2; possible D gene TRBD1, 6 bases. The germline V and J ends were trimmed by 4 bases and 8 bases, with 10 bases remaining between them. The CDR3 has 12 amino acids. From germline, CDR1 is KGHDR and CDR2 SFDVKD. The CDR3, as DNA: TGTGCCACCAGTGACTACAGGGCGGGCTACACCTTC. It specifies CATSDYRAGYTF.

A single count supports this clone. J is TRBJ2-7 and V is TRBV5-8, with D perhaps TRBD1 or TRBD2 (6 bases each). In germline, CDR1 is SGHTS, CDR2 YDEGEE. V gave up 3 bases and J gave up 5 bases, with 9 bases separating them. This CDR3 has 12 amino acids. The CDR3 DNA follows: TGTGCCAGCAGCTGGGGGGCCAACGAGCAGTACTTC. Its translation: CASSWGANEQYF. Filled out from reference TRBV5-8 and TRBJ2-7, the complete variable domain reads EAGVTQSPTHLIKTRGQQATLRCSPISGHTSVYWYQQALGLGLQFLLWYDEGEERNRGNFPPRFSGRQFPNYSSELNVNALELEDSALYLCASSWGANEQYFGPGTRLTVT.

The V gene is TRBV6-5, the J gene TRBJ2-7; D is unresolved. With 4 bases removed from V and 0 bases from J, the gap between germline ends came to 7 bases. The CDR3 runs to 13 residues. In germline, CDR1 is MNHEY, CDR2 SVGAGI. The CDR3 spells CASSSPGSYEQYF. In DNA, the CDR3 is TGTGCCAGCAGTTCGCCGGGCTCCTACGAGCAGTACTTC.

The V gene is TRBV5-1, the J gene TRBJ2-1, with TRBD1 identical over 7 bases. CDR3 size: 15 residues. Looked up from germline, CDR1 is SGHRS and CDR2 is YFSETQ. The junction had 8 bases not matched to a gene; V was cut back by 0 bases and J by 8 bases. In DNA, the CDR3 is TGCGCCAGCAGCTTGGGGGACAGAGAATACTATGAGCAGTTCTTC. Its translation: CASSLGDREYYEQFF.

This clone was seen once. Here the CDR3 reads CASSERGPYGNEQFF. Written as DNA, the CDR3 is TGTGCCAGCAGTGAAAGGGGCCCTTACGGGAATGAGCAGTTCTTC. V and J are TRBV6-1 and TRBJ2-1; D possibly corresponds to TRBD1 (5 bases). The CDR3 spans 15 residues. The germline CDR1 and CDR2 sequences are MNHNS and SASEGT. V lost 2 bases to trimming and J lost 7 bases, with 15 bases between them.

The chain employs TRBV5-6 and TRBJ2-7; 8 bases align to TRBD1. The CDR3 runs 14 residues. V was clipped by 3 bases and J by 4 bases; unmatched bases: 6. CDR1 and CDR2 from the germline V gene are SGHDT and YYEEEE. CDR3 protein: CASSSDRGAYEQYF. The DNA for the CDR3 is TGTGCCAGCAGCTCTGACAGGGGTGCTTACGAGCAGTACTTC.

Many counts were recorded for this clone. V and J are TRBV29-1 and TRBJ2-7, with a possible D match to TRBD1 (5 bases). Trimming left V 5 bases short and J 4 bases short, with 21 bases between. The germline CDR1 and CDR2 sequences are SQVTM and ANQGSEA. CDR3 length: 15 amino acids. The DNA for the CDR3 is TGCAGCGTTTTGCGACTGGTAGGGGCCGTTTACGAGCAGTACTTC. This gives the protein CSVLRLVGAVYEQYF.

CDR3 in DNA: TGTGCCAGCAGGAGTGGGACAGGCGACTACTACGAGCAGTACTTC. Translating it yields CASRSGTGDYYEQYF. The V gene is TRBV2, the J gene TRBJ2-7; 8 nucleotides match TRBD1. Germline values: CDR1 SNHLY, CDR2 FYNNEI. Unmatched junction bases numbered 10, after V lost 6 bases and J lost 3 bases. CDR3 size: 15 residues.

This clone showed up just once. J is TRBJ1-4 and V is TRBV11-2; D gene ambiguous. Germline V gives CDR1 SGHAT, CDR2 FQNNGV. The germline V and J ends were trimmed by 4 bases and 2 bases, with 14 bases remaining between them. CDR3 size: 16 residues. The DNA of the CDR3 is TGTGCCAGCAGCTCCGTTCGAGGGCCGACTAATGAAAAACTGTTTTTT. Residues: CASSSVRGPTNEKLFF.

This chain uses TRBV19 with TRBJ2-1; D gene ambiguous. V was clipped by 2 bases and J by 8 bases, with 7 bases between them. Per germline, CDR1 LNHDA and CDR2 SQIVND (reference sequence). The CDR3 is 12 amino acids. CDR3 loop: CASSIRFDEQFF. DNA for the CDR3: TGTGCCAGTAGTATAAGGTTCGATGAGCAGTTCTTC.

This chain links TRBV3-1 (or the pseudogene TRBV3-2) with TRBJ1-1; TRBD1 matches at 8 bases. V trimming: 6 bases; J trimming: 3 bases; junction bases outside the gene matches: 6. The CDR3 covers 14 residues. Germline V lookup: CDR1 LGHDT, CDR2 YNNKEL (reference sequence). The CDR3 DNA reads TGTGCCAGCAGGGGACAGGCGGTGCACACTGAAGCTTTCTTT. This sequence encodes CASRGQAVHTEAFF.

The V call is TRBV12-3 or TRBV12-4, the J call TRBJ2-7, with D unclear. CDR3 length equals 13 residues. V was trimmed by 5 bases and J by 6 bases, leaving 14 bases between them. CDR3 nucleotides: TGTGCCAGCAGTCCTCGTATGAATGGCGAGCAGTACTTC. Protein product: CASSPRMNGEQYF.

The table lists this clone with many counts. V is TRBV24-1 and J is TRBJ1-5, with TRBD1 identical over 8 bases. The germline gives CDR1 KGHDR, CDR2 SFDVKD. The CDR3 sequence is 17 residues long. V lost 2 bases, J lost 6 bases, and 11 bases stayed unmatched. The DNA for the CDR3 is TGTGCCACCAGTGATTCTCACGTCGGACAGGGTGGTCAGCCCCAGCATTTT. It specifies CATSDSHVGQGGQPQHF.

The table lists this clone with a few counts. This chain links TRBV2 with TRBJ2-7, with 7 bases matching TRBD1. V lost 5 bases to trimming and J lost 2 bases; unmatched junction nucleotides: 6. The CDR3 runs to 14 residues. The germline V gene has CDR1 SNHLY and CDR2 FYNNEI. The CDR3 DNA reads as TGTGCCAGCAGTAGACAGGGTGGACCCTACGAGCAGTACTTC. Its protein product is CASSRQGGPYEQYF.

The V gene is TRBV6-5, the J gene TRBJ1-5; unclear D gene. Per the germline V gene, CDR1 is MNHEY and CDR2 is SVGAGI. The CDR3 has 14 residues. V lost 0 bases and J lost 3, with 6 bases in between. CDR3 in amino acids: CASSYSGINQPQHF. DNA of the CDR3: TGTGCCAGCAGTTACTCCGGCATCAATCAGCCCCAGCATTTT.

The chain couples TRBV7-3 to TRBJ2-1, with TRBD2 matching 7 bases. CDR3 length: 13 residues. V lost 0 bases, J lost 8 bases, and 1 base stayed unmatched. The V gene's germline CDR1 is SGHTA and CDR2 FQGTGA. The DNA for the CDR3 is TGTGCCAGCAGCTTAACAGGGAGGGATGAGCAGTTCTTC. Translation: CASSLTGRDEQFF.

This sequence joins TRBV9 and TRBJ2-3; 11 bases agree with TRBD2. The CDR3 has 17 amino acids. Germline values: CDR1 SGDLS, CDR2 YYNGEE. Trimming took 1 base from V and 2 from J; bases not matched to a gene: 6. In DNA, the CDR3 is TGTGCCAGCAGCGTATGGGCTAGCGGGGGGACCACAGATACGCAGTATTTT. Translation gives CASSVWASGGTTDTQYF.

V is TRBV5-1 and J is TRBJ2-7; 9 positions agree with TRBD2. The germline CDR1 and CDR2 sequences are SGHRS and YFSETQ. After removal of 0 bases from V and 3 bases from J, the junction contained 13 bases not matched to a gene. CDR3 size: 18 residues. CDR3 sequence (DNA): TGCGCCAGCAGCTTGGCACACCCCTCTAGCGGGATGGACTACGAGCAGTACTTC. Translating it yields CASSLAHPSSGMDYEQYF.

A single count supports this clone. The rearrangement joins TRBV4-1 to TRBJ1-1, with TRBD1 matching 8 bases. The CDR3 is 14 residues long. The ends lost 4 bases at V and 6 bases at J; junction bases unmatched: 7. Germline V gene data show CDR1 as MGHRA and CDR2 as YSYEKL. CDR3 protein: CASSPINRGAEAFF. The CDR3 nucleotides are TGCGCCAGCAGCCCAATTAACAGGGGGGCTGAAGCTTTCTTT.

This sequence joins TRBV5-6 and TRBJ1-2; 9 bases fit TRBD1. The germline CDR1 and CDR2 sequences are SGHDT and YYEEEE. The CDR3 runs to 15 residues. V shed 1 base, J shed 8 bases, and the junction held 9 bases outside the gene matches. CDR3 residues: CASSLYRDRVGGYTF. CDR3 DNA sequence: TGTGCCAGCAGCTTGTACCGGGACAGGGTCGGGGGCTACACCTTC.

The chain links TRBV11-2 to TRBJ2-7; a possible D gene is TRBD2 (7 bases). This CDR3 region has 15 residues. V was cut by 6 bases and J by 4 bases, with 19 bases left in between. Germline lookup yields CDR1 SGHAT and CDR2 FQNNGV. CDR3 protein: CASRRGGRGWYEQYF. CDR3 DNA sequence: TGTGCCAGCAGGAGGGGGGGGAGAGGTTGGTACGAGCAGTACTTC.